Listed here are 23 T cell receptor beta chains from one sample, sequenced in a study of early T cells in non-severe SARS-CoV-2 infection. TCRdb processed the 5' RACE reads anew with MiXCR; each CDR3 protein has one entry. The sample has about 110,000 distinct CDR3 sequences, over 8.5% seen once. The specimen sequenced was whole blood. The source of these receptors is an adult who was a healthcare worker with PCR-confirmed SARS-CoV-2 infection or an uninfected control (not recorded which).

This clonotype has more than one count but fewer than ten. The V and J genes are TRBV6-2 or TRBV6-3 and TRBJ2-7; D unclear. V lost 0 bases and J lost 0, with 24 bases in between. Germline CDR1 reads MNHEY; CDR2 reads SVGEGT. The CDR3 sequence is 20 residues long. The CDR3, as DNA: TGTGCCAGCAGTTACTCGCGTACGTGGTCTGCTGGCGATAGCTCCTACGAGCAGTACTTC. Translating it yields CASSYSRTWSAGDSSYEQYF.

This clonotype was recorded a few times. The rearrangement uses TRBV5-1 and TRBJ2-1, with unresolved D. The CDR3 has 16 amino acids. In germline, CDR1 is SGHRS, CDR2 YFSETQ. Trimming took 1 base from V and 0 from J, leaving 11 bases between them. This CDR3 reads CASSLLRGDSYNEQFF. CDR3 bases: TGCGCCAGCAGCTTGTTGCGTGGGGACTCCTACAATGAGCAGTTCTTC.

The CDR3 loop reads CASSPGTSGREETQYF. CDR3 nucleotide sequence: TGTGCCAGCAGCCCCGGGACTAGCGGGAGGGAAGAGACCCAGTACTTC. The J gene is TRBJ2-5, the V gene TRBV7-9; 16 nucleotides line up with TRBD2. Trimming at V came to 5 bases and at J to 3 bases, leaving 3 bases not matched to a gene. Germline CDR1 SEHNR, CDR2 FQNEAQ (reference sequence). The CDR3 extends over 16 amino acids.

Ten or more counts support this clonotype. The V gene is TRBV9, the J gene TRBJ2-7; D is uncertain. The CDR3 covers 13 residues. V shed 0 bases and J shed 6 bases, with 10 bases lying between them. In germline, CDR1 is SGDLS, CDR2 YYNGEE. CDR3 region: CASSVGPHGEQYF. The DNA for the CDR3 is TGTGCCAGCAGCGTAGGGCCCCACGGCGAGCAGTACTTC.

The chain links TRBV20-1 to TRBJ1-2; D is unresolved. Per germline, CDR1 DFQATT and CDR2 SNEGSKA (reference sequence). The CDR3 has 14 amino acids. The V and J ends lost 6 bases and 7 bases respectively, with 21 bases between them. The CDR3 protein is CSAPAGEITGGYTF. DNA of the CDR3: TGCAGTGCCCCTGCAGGAGAAATAACGGGTGGCTACACCTTC.

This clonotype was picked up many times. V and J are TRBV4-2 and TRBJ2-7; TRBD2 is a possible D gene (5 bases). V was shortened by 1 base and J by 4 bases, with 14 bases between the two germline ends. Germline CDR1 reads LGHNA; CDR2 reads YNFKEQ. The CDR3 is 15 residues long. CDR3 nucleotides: TGTGCCAGCAGCCAAGTCGCAGACTATGAATACGAGCAGTACTTC. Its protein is CASSQVADYEYEQYF.

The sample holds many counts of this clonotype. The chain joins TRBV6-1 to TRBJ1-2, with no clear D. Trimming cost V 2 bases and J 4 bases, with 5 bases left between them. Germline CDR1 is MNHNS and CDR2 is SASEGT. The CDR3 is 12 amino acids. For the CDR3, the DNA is TGTGCCAGCAGTGAAAAGGGCTATGGCTACACCTTC. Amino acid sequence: CASSEKGYGYTF.

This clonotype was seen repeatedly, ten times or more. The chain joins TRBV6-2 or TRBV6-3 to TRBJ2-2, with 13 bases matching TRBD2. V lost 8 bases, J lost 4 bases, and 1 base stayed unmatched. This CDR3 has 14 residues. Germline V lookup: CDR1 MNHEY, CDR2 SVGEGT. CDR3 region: CASRLAGGTGELFF. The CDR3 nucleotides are TGTGCCAGCCGACTAGCGGGAGGCACCGGGGAGCTGTTTTTT.

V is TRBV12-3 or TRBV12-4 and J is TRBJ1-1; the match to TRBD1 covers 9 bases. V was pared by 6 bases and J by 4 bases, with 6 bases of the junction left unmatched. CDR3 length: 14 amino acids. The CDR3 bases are TGTGCCAGCAGAACCGAGGACAGGGGCACTGAAGCTTTCTTT. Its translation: CASRTEDRGTEAFF.

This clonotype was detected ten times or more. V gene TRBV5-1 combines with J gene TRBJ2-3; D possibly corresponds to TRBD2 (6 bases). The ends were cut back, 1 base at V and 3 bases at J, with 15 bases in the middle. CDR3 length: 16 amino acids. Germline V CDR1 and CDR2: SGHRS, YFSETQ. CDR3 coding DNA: TGCGCCAGCAGCTTGTTATTAGCGGAAACAACAGATACGCAGTATTTT. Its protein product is CASSLLLAETTDTQYF.

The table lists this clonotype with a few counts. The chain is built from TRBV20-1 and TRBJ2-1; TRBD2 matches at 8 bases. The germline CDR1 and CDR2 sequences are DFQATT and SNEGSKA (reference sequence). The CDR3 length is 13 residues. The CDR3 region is CSGSGSSYNEQFF. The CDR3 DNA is TGCAGCGGGAGCGGGAGCTCCTACAATGAGCAGTTCTTC.

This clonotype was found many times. CDR3 DNA sequence: TGCAGCGTTGGGGGAAATGAGCAGTTCTTC. As protein: CSVGGNEQFF. The rearrangement uses TRBV29-1 and TRBJ2-1; D uncertain. This CDR3 has 10 amino acids. CDR1 is SQVTM and CDR2 is ANQGSEA in the germline V gene. V dropped 4 bases and J dropped 7 bases, with 5 bases sitting between them.

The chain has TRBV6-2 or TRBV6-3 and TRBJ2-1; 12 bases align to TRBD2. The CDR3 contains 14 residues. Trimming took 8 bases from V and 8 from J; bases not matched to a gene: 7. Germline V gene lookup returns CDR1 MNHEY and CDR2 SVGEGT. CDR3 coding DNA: TGTGCCAGCGCTCTAGCGGGAGGGCCTCATGAGCAGTTCTTC. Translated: CASALAGGPHEQFF.

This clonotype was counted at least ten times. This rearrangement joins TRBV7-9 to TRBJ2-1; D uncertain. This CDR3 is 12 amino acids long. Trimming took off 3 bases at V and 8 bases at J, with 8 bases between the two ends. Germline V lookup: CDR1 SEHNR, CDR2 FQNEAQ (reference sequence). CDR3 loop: CASSLSSDEQFF. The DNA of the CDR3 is TGTGCCAGCAGCTTGTCTTCCGATGAGCAGTTCTTC.

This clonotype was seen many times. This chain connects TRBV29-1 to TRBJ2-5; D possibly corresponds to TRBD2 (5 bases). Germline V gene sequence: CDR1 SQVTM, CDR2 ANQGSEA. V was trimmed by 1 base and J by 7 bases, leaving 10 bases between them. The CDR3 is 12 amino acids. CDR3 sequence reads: CSVEAGFRTQYF. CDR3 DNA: TGCAGCGTTGAAGCGGGGTTCCGGACCCAGTACTTC.

The CDR3, as DNA: TGTGCCAGCAGCCTGGAATTGAACACTGAAGCTTTCTTT. Its translation is CASSLELNTEAFF. V usage is TRBV7-2 and J usage is TRBJ1-1; D gene unclear. The V end was cut by 5 bases, the J end by 0 bases, with 7 bases between. This CDR3 has 13 residues. Per the germline V gene, CDR1 is SGHTA and CDR2 is FQGNSA.

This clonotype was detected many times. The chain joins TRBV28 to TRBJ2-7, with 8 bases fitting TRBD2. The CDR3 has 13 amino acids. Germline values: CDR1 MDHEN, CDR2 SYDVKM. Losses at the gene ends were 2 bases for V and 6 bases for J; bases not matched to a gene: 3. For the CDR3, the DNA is TGTGCCAGCAGTTTAAGCGGGAGTCTCGAGCAGTACTTC. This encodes CASSLSGSLEQYF. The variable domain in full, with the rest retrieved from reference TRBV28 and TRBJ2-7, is DVKVTQSSRYLVKRTGEKVFLECVQDMDHENMFWYRQDPGLGLRLIYFSYDVKMKEKGDIPEGYSVSREKKERFSLILESASTNQTSMYLCASSLSGSLEQYFGPGTRLTVT.

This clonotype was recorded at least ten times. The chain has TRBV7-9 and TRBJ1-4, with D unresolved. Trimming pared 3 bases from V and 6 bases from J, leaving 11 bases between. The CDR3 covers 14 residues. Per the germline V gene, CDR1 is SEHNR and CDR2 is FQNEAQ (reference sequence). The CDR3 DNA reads TGTGCCAGCAGCTTGGGTGCGGGTGATGAAAAACTGTTTTTT. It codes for CASSLGAGDEKLFF.

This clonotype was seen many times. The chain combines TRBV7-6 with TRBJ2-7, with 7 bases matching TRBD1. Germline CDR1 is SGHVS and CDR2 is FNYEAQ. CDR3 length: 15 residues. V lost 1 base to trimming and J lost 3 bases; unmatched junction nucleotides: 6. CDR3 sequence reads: CASSLEDRSLYEQYF. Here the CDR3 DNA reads TGTGCCAGCAGCTTAGAGGACAGGAGCCTCTACGAGCAGTACTTC.

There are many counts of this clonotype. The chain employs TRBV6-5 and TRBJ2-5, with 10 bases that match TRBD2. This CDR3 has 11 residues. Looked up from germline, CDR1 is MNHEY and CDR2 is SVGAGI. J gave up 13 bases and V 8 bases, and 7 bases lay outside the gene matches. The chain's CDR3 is CASQSGRAAYF. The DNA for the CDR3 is TGTGCCAGCCAGAGCGGGAGGGCTGCGTACTTC.

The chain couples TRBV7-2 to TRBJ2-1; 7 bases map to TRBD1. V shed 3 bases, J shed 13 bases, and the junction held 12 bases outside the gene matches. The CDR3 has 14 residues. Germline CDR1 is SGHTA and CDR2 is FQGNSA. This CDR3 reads CASSFGTEPTRQFF. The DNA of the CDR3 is TGTGCCAGCAGCTTCGGGACAGAACCAACCCGCCAGTTCTTC.

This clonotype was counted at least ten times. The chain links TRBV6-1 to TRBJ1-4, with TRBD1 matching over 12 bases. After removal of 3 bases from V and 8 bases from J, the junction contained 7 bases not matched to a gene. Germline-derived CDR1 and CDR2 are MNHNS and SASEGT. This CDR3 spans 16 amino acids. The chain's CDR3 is CASSEETGTGGEKLFF. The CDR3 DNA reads TGTGCCAGCAGTGAGGAAACCGGGACAGGGGGCGAAAAACTGTTTTTT.

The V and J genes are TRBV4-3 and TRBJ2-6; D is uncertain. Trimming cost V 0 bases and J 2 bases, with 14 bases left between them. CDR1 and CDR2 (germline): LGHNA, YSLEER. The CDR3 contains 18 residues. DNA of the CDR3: TGCGCCAGCAGCCAAGATTATTCCCGGTGGACTGGGGCCAACGTCCTGACTTTC. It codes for CASSQDYSRWTGANVLTF.